Reported below is one T cell receptor beta chain. As handled by the study authors: How many nucleated cells were present was estimated from reference gene primer amplification. Assay used: immunoSEQ multiplex PCR; TCRdb lists only in-frame clones, some missing. Clonal size and the V and J genes are those of that table, whereas D and trimming came from the DNA. The sample comprises around 250,000 clones, roughly 88% of which are singletons, and around 12% rests with the top ten. This sample stems from a study of blood T cell repertoires in COVID-19. The V gene's germline CDR1 is ENHRY and CDR2 SYGVKD. The CDR3 contains 14 residues. The V and J ends lost 2 bases and 7 bases respectively, with 12 bases between them.

The receptor was isolated from an older man with acute or convalescent COVID-19. This chain links TRBV10-3 with TRBJ1-3; tentative D call: TRBD1 (6 bases). Sequenced sample: peripheral blood. The DNA of the CDR3 is TGTGCCATCAGTGAGGACAGGCTTTTGAACACCATATATTTT. Residues: CAISEDRLLNTIYF.